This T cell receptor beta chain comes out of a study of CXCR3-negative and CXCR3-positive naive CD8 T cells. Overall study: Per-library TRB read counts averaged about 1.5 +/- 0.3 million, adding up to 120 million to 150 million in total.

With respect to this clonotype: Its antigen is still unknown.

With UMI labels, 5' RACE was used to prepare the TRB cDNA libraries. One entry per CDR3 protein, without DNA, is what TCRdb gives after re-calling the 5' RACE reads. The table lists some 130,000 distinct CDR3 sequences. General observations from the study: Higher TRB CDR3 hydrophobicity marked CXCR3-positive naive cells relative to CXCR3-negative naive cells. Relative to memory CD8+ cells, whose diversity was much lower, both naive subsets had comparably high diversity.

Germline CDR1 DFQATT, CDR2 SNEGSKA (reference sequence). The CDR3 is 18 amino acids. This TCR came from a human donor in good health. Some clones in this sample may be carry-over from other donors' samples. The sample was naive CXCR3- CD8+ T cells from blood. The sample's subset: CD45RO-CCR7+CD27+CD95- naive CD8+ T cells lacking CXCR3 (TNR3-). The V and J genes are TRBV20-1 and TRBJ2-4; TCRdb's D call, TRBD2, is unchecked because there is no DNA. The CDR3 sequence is CSARDPLGRADPLRVQYF.